The 22 T cell receptor beta chains listed next were all sequenced from one sample in a study of shared clonotypes between healthy human individuals. Only in-frame clones appear in the TCRdb table, and some are missing; sequencing was by immunoSEQ multiplex PCR. The table has about 2.5 million clones, around 93% seen once. Sequenced input: naive CD4+ T cells from PBMCs. Subset given: CD45RA+ positively selected. All receptors derive from a man between 18 and 35 years old in good health. Some clones in this sample may be carry-over from other donors' samples.

The CDR3 protein is CATTSGSKNEQFF. The CDR3 DNA sequence: TGCGCCACCACTAGCGGGAGTAAAAATGAGCAGTTCTTC. The chain links TRBV5-1 to TRBJ2-1; 11 positions agree with TRBD2. In germline, CDR1 is SGHRS, CDR2 YFSETQ. V lost 9 bases to trimming and J lost 7 bases; unmatched junction nucleotides: 6. This CDR3 spans 13 amino acids.

The sample holds one count of this clone. This chain connects TRBV5-8 to TRBJ1-1; 9 bases are a match to TRBD1. J gave up 6 bases and V 4 bases, and 10 bases lay outside the gene matches. The CDR3 loop spans 15 amino acids. The germline CDR1 and CDR2 sequences are SGHTS and YDEGEE. CDR3 in amino acids: CASSLNRGPWAEAFF. In nucleotides, the CDR3 is TGTGCCAGCAGCCTCAACAGGGGGCCTTGGGCTGAAGCTTTCTTT.

In this sample, this clone turned up a few times. This chain connects TRBV4-1 to TRBJ1-2; D unclear. The germline gives CDR1 MGHRA, CDR2 YSYEKL. V was shortened by 1 base and J by 1 base, with 10 bases between the two germline ends. This CDR3 is 15 amino acids long. Here the CDR3 reads CASSQVPVNNYGYTF. In DNA form, the CDR3 reads TGCGCCAGCAGCCAAGTCCCAGTTAATAACTATGGCTACACCTTC.

The genes are TRBV4-2 and TRBJ1-3; D uncertain. Germline V gene sequence: CDR1 LGHNA, CDR2 YNFKEQ. This CDR3 is 17 amino acids long. Trimming left V 0 bases short and J 2 bases short, with 14 bases between. CDR3 DNA: TGTGCCAGCAGCCAAGATATCCGGGTTCGGGCTGGAAACACCATATATTTT. Encoded protein: CASSQDIRVRAGNTIYF.

This CDR3 reads CASSVVVAPSYNEQFF. CDR3 DNA sequence: TGTGCCAGCAGCGTAGTGGTTGCCCCCTCATACAATGAGCAGTTCTTC. The rearrangement links TRBV9 to TRBJ2-1; the D is unclear. The CDR3 consists of 16 residues. Per germline, CDR1 SGDLS and CDR2 YYNGEE. V shed 0 bases and J shed 4 bases, with 14 bases lying between them.

The chain has TRBV7-2 and TRBJ2-5; D not certain. V was trimmed by 1 base and J by 4 bases, leaving 13 bases between them. The germline V gene encodes CDR1 SGHTA and CDR2 FQGNSA. This CDR3 comprises 15 residues. The CDR3 reads CASSLGDGLRETQYF. In DNA form, the CDR3 reads TGTGCCAGCAGCTTAGGAGACGGGTTGAGAGAGACCCAGTACTTC.

The gene calls are TRBV10-3 and TRBJ2-1, with D possibly being TRBD2 (6 bases). Germline V gene lookup returns CDR1 ENHRY and CDR2 SYGVKD. This CDR3 has 13 amino acids. Trimming removed 6 bases from V and 4 bases from J, with 10 bases in between. For the CDR3, the DNA is TGTGCCATCAGGGAGGGCCCTTACAATGAGCAGTTCTTC. Its protein product is CAIREGPYNEQFF.

J is TRBJ2-3 and V is TRBV28; unclear D gene. The V end lost 6 bases, the J end lost 6 bases, and 10 bases lay between the germline ends. Germline V gene lookup returns CDR1 MDHEN and CDR2 SYDVKM. The CDR3 sequence is 12 residues long. The DNA of the CDR3 is TGTGCCAGCAGGCTACAAGGGGATACGCAGTATTTT. The encoded protein is CASRLQGDTQYF.

V is TRBV18 and J is TRBJ2-2; 15 nucleotides line up with TRBD2. CDR3 size: 18 residues. Germline V CDR1 and CDR2: KGHSH, LQKENI. V was clipped by 3 bases and J by 6 bases; unmatched bases: 8. The CDR3 is CASSPGLAGGFNAGELFF. CDR3 nucleotides: TGTGCCAGCTCACCCGGACTAGCGGGAGGGTTCAACGCCGGGGAGCTGTTTTTT. Filled out from reference TRBV18 and TRBJ2-2, the complete variable domain reads NAGVMQNPRHLVRRRGQEARLRCSPMKGHSHVYWYRQLPEEGLKFMVYLQKENIIDESGMPKERFSAEFPKEGPSILRIQQVVRGDSAAYFCASSPGLAGGFNAGELFFGEGSRLTVL.

The genes are TRBV27 and TRBJ1-2; a possible D gene is TRBD1 (6 bases). The CDR3 runs 15 residues. The germline V and J ends were trimmed by 7 bases and 8 bases, with 23 bases remaining between them. Germline CDR1 MNHEY, CDR2 SMNVEV (reference sequence). The CDR3 region is CASTSWGADRGGYTF. As DNA, the CDR3 is TGTGCCAGCACCTCCTGGGGGGCCGACCGTGGGGGCTACACCTTC.

The V and J genes are TRBV5-5 and TRBJ1-5; maybe TRBD1 (5 bases). The V and J ends lost 1 base and 4 bases respectively, with 12 bases between them. CDR3 length: 15 amino acids. Germline CDR1 and CDR2: SGHKS and YYEKEE (reference sequence). The CDR3 sequence: CASSLWWDQNQPQHF. In nucleotides, the CDR3 is TGTGCCAGCAGCTTGTGGTGGGACCAAAATCAGCCCCAGCATTTT.

The chain employs TRBV2 and TRBJ2-1; the D is unclear. Germline lookup yields CDR1 SNHLY and CDR2 FYNNEI. The CDR3 is 13 residues long. Trimming removed 2 bases at V and 3 bases at J, with 5 bases between. The CDR3 DNA reads as TGTGCCAGCAGTGAAAGGCTCTACAATGAGCAGTTCTTC. As protein: CASSERLYNEQFF.

The V call is TRBV19, the J call TRBJ2-6; D perhaps matches TRBD2 (5 bases). Germline CDR1 is LNHDA and CDR2 is SQIVND (reference sequence). The CDR3 runs 14 residues. Trimming shortened V by 10 bases and J by 1 base, and 11 bases separated the two germline ends. CDR3 amino acids: CATFRGSGANVLTF. The CDR3 DNA reads TGTGCCACCTTTCGGGGATCTGGGGCCAACGTCCTGACTTTC.

The chain is built from TRBV25-1 and TRBJ2-3, with 8 bases lining up with TRBD1. CDR3 length: 15 residues. Germline CDR1 is MGHDK and CDR2 is SYGVNS. V lost 3 bases to trimming and J lost 12 bases; unmatched junction nucleotides: 14. The CDR3 sequence: CASSELDRVYKRQYF. CDR3 in DNA: TGTGCCAGCAGTGAGTTGGACAGGGTTTATAAACGTCAGTATTTT.

This chain uses TRBV28 with TRBJ1-6; 8 bases fit TRBD1. The CDR3 totals 14 residues. CDR1 and CDR2 (germline): MDHEN, SYDVKM. The J segment lost 10 bases and the V segment lost 5 bases, leaving 7 bases of the junction unmatched. CDR3 residues: CASSPGQGNSPLHF. As DNA, the CDR3 is TGTGCCAGCAGTCCTGGACAGGGCAACTCACCCCTCCACTTT.

V gene TRBV9 combines with J gene TRBJ1-3; possibly TRBD1 for D (5 bases). Deletions cut 2 bases from V and 0 bases from J, with 12 bases between. CDR1 and CDR2 (germline): SGDLS, YYNGEE. The CDR3 length is 16 residues. The CDR3 loop reads CASSVRGDDSGNTIYF. For the CDR3, the DNA is TGTGCCAGCAGCGTCCGTGGGGACGACTCTGGAAACACCATATATTTT.

The V gene is TRBV5-1, the J gene TRBJ2-1, with TRBD2 identical over 12 bases. The length of the CDR3 is 18 residues. Germline CDR1 SGHRS, CDR2 YFSETQ. The ends lost 6 bases at V and 0 bases at J; junction bases unmatched: 10. The CDR3 reads CASIRGLAGGSSYNEQFF. CDR3 sequence (DNA): TGCGCCAGCATAAGGGGCCTAGCGGGAGGGAGCTCCTACAATGAGCAGTTCTTC.

The CDR3 sequence: CASSPNRDPGELFF. The CDR3 region has the DNA TGTGCCAGCAGCCCGAACAGGGACCCCGGGGAGCTGTTTTTT. This sequence joins TRBV2 and TRBJ2-2, with D possibly TRBD1 on 6 matching bases. CDR1 SNHLY and CDR2 FYNNEI come from the germline V gene. This CDR3 spans 14 amino acids. With 6 bases removed from V and 6 bases from J, the gap between germline ends came to 14 bases.

V is TRBV11-2 and J is TRBJ2-1; perhaps D is TRBD1 or TRBD2 (5 bases each). This CDR3 contains 13 residues. V lost 0 bases to trimming and J lost 9 bases, with 9 bases between them. Germline CDR1 reads SGHAT; CDR2 reads FQNNGV. CDR3 amino acids: CASSLDRGPEQFF. The CDR3 DNA follows: TGTGCCAGCAGCTTAGATCGGGGCCCTGAGCAGTTCTTC.

V and J are TRBV7-2 and TRBJ1-3; 7 bases align to TRBD1. V trimming: 4 bases; J trimming: 5 bases; junction bases outside the gene matches: 8. The germline gives CDR1 SGHTA, CDR2 FQGNSA. The CDR3 sequence is 15 residues long. In nucleotides, the CDR3 is TGTGCCAGCAGCTCGGGCCGGACAGGAAGAAACACCATATATTTT. It encodes CASSSGRTGRNTIYF.

V and J are TRBV6-6 and TRBJ2-7; 9 bases line up with TRBD1. The length of the CDR3 is 14 residues. Germline values: CDR1 MNHNY, CDR2 SVGAGI (reference sequence). With V trimmed by 5 bases and J by 6 bases, 8 bases remained unmatched. CDR3 loop: CASSPRQGESEQYF. The CDR3 DNA sequence: TGTGCCAGCAGTCCAAGACAGGGGGAGAGCGAGCAGTACTTC.

This clone was seen a single time. V gene TRBV5-4 combines with J gene TRBJ2-7; maybe TRBD2 (5 bases). The CDR3 is 13 amino acids. Germline V lookup: CDR1 SGHNT, CDR2 YYREEE (reference sequence). V dropped 2 bases and J dropped 6 bases, with 12 bases sitting between them. CDR3 sequence: CASSFPLALEQYF. The DNA for the CDR3 is TGTGCCAGCAGCTTTCCCCTAGCTCTCGAGCAGTACTTC.